This T cell receptor beta chain was captured in a study of cytomegalovirus exposure and HLA in healthy donors (dated by TCRdb to 2015 to 2018). Background for the entire study: An earlier analysis of roughly 570 of the donors reported 250 to 300 Gb of sequence data and 117 million unique TCR beta sequences obtained from about 179 million T cells. An early release covering over 500 HLA-typed donors comprised about 300 gigabases of sequencing data and around 80 million unique TCR sequences. Of the approximately 400 genotyped donors, 75% to 85% were placed in the genetic ancestry cluster associated with self-reported Caucasian donors. The study aimed to test whether signatures of past pathogen exposure could be identified by cataloging public T cell receptors. The T cell repertoires of 670 or so subjects were profiled by immunosequencing and related to cytomegalovirus serostatus. A separate validation cohort of 100 to 150 different subjects was used in addition to the roughly 620-subject first cohort. To predict cytomegalovirus infection status, the study combined high-throughput TCR immunosequencing, statistical association of individual TCRs with disease status, and machine learning. A later analysis re-analyzed previously published TCR beta repertoires from 600 to 850 donors and added high-resolution HLA genotyping to study TCR occurrence patterns. In the later analysis, no new phenotypic data were used to find candidate immune exposures; instead, reliance was placed on TCR beta sequences and their occurrence across donors. To decide whether each TCR beta V gene segment behaved as functional or pseudogenic, an earlier analysis of 587 of the donors relied on high-throughput TCR beta sequencing. Donor age, sex, ethnicity and CMV serostatus were collected together with the repertoire data. A later genetic analysis took genome-wide SNP genotypes for about 65% of the 666 donors and used that subset as a discovery cohort. All discovery cohort repertoires had been generated on a single sequencing platform. HLA typing covered class I and class II loci at four-digit resolution. Typing coverage differed by locus: A, B, C, DRB1 and DQB1 were typed in roughly 620-630 donors, DQA1 in approximately 520, DPA1 in over 600, and DPB1 in around 490. Because of strong linkage in the cohort, roughly 5 DR-DQ haplotypes were treated as single units for association and clustering. Across some 400 genotyped donors of the cohort, an average of about 200,000 unique TCR beta nucleotide sequences per donor were sequenced, and approximately 17% of those sequences were non-productive.

The library was generated by the immunoSEQ multiplex PCR assay. The multiplex PCR relied on a mix of 60 forward primers for TCR Vbeta segments and 13 reverse primers for TCR Jbeta segments. The CDR3 region of rearranged TCR beta genes was amplified from genomic DNA with a multiplex PCR assay. On the Illumina HiSeq System, the amplified TCR beta libraries were sequenced as 87-base-pair reads. The study's processing was this. In a later analysis, about 80 million unique TCR beta chains were counted across the roughly 670 repertoires, and roughly 10 million of these chains were shared by at least two donors. To remove PCR and sequencing errors, raw reads were error-corrected and collapsed into unique sequences using a nearest-neighbor algorithm that merged closely related sequences. CDR3 sequences were aligned to IMGT reference sequences to assign V, D and J gene segments. For a sequence to be retained, at least a six-nucleotide match to both a V gene segment and a J gene segment was required. A rearrangement was called productive if the CDR3 had no stop codons and remained in frame with V and J, and every other rearrangement was called non-productive. CDR3 was defined by IMGT convention, running from the second conserved V-encoded cysteine to the conserved J-encoded phenylalanine. The earlier analysis of fewer than 700 of the donors excluded sequences that lacked an unambiguous match to a single V gene segment. An earlier analysis of some 610 of the donors called V segments functional above 56.7% productive rearrangements and segregating when the between-donor standard deviation exceeded 5%. A statistical classification framework was developed to diagnose cytomegalovirus status using the catalog of TCR beta chain sequences. In a later analysis, V and J genes were assigned by comparing TCR nucleotide sequences against IMGT/GENE-DB human TR gene sequences. A later analysis assigned CDR3 sequences and most-parsimonious VDJ recombination scenarios with the TCRdist pipeline. A later analysis defined each TCR beta chain by its CDR3 amino acid sequence plus V-gene family, and excluded reads lacking a unique V-gene family. A later analysis removed roughly 590 highly shared, low-generation-probability nucleotide sequences to deal with suspected cross-contamination and a sequencing artifact. For each public chain, a later analysis derived a clonal expansion index from normalized ranks of inferred template counts within each repertoire. In a later analysis, generation probabilities were computed using a VDJ recombination model fitted to out-of-frame rearrangements, and the results were checked against IGoR. In a later analysis, hypergeometric tests were used to score TCR-TCR, TCR-HLA and TCR-CMV co-occurrence, with a repertoire-size bias correction applied to TCR pairs. A later analysis estimated false discovery rates by permuting HLA or CMV assignments 20 times. In a later analysis, co-occurring TCRs were grouped with DBSCAN, and TCRdist sequence similarity was added when clustering was performed within HLA-allele-positive subsets. Repertoires with fewer than 30,000 or more than 120,000 public chains, plus five repertoires with anomalous nucleotide sharing, were excluded from co-occurrence clustering. Sourced from immuneACCESS, this table was stored by TCRdb with only in-frame sequences that have V and J called. A share of the clones is absent; for the studies checked, an unresolved V gene accounts for under half, and the remainder has no known explanation. That table supplies the V and J calls and clone size; D and trimming were determined from the DNA. The table for this sample lists about 130,000 clones; around 83% of them were counted only once. Over 1% of the sample belongs to the ten largest clones.

Paper-wide results and their limitations: In a later analysis, TCR association rates were found to vary across HLA loci, with the most associated TCRs seen for DRB1 alleles and the fewest for HLA-C alleles. In a later analysis, most CMV-associated TCR beta chains were found to appear HLA-restricted, with HLA associations seemingly driven largely by CMV exposure. Because counts were too low, around 17 rarely observed V segments, including chromosome 9 orphons, were left out of the earlier analysis of a few hundred of the donors. In a later analysis, several top co-occurrence clusters were reported to appear linked to parvovirus B19, influenza, CMV and Epstein-Barr virus. A few of the identified cytomegalovirus-associated TCR beta chains were confirmed in vitro to be specific for cytomegalovirus antigens. V-gene and J-gene trimming of TCR beta chains was associated with a missense DCLRE1C variant in a later genetic analysis, and the association was replicated in an independent cohort. Strong co-occurrence of HLA alleles, especially DR and DQ, made assigning TCR associations to individual alleles difficult. According to a later genetic analysis, donors in an Asian-associated ancestry cluster had fewer N-insertions in productive TCRs than the approximately 690-donor mean. The presence/absence analyses assumed that sequencing depth was roughly uniform across donors, and that assumption may not be true. According to the authors, the approach could potentially be generalized to other disease states and immunological phenotypes. The study listed 150 to 200 TCR beta chains as associated with cytomegalovirus. Because HLA typing was unavailable for some donors at each locus, only the typed subset was used in association tests. Only TCR beta chains were sequenced in this cohort, and the absence of alpha or paired-chain data limited detectable features. A later analysis associated 16,951 TCR beta sequences with specific HLA alleles at a false discovery rate of 0.05. Linkage disequilibrium might explain the correlated functional status among segregating V segments, but an unknown experimental factor could not be ruled out. The sequencing pipeline was judged likely to have produced a cluster of highly shared sequence variants as a technical artifact. In a later analysis, HLA-associated TCR beta chains showed more clonal expansion and lower generation probabilities than non-associated chains that were equally common. A further reported finding was that TCR beta sequences accurately predicted the HLA-A and HLA-B alleles for most subjects in the first cohort. An earlier analysis of 587 of the donors showed that most TCR beta V segments appeared in productive rearrangements either about 87% or about 30% of the time, which broadly matched IMGT annotations. In both the original and validation cohorts, the classifier was reported to diagnose cytomegalovirus status with high specificity and sensitivity. Most TCR sequences were observed very rarely across donors, whereas some public TCRs were present in many individuals. The only immune exposure information available for the cohort was CMV serostatus.

The cohort comprised hundreds of healthy bone marrow donors. All cohort members were sampled while nominally healthy, although unrecorded immune exposures were likely present. CMV serostatus was recorded as positive for 250 to 300 and negative for about 55% of the 666 cohort members, whereas no CMV serostatus was recorded for the donor in question. Each donor provided a peripheral blood sample, and peripheral blood mononuclear cells were used for TCR beta sequencing. The Qiagen DNeasy Blood Extraction Kit was used to extract genomic DNA from the blood cell samples. A note on this clone: This clone's antigen is unknown. Within one base of it there is no much larger clone, and no base qualities were kept.

The sequenced sample was PBMCs. The TCR originated in a human donor in good health.

The DNA sequence is TGTGCCAGCAGTACACCGAGCGCCACCTACGAGCAGTACTTC. Its coded protein is CASSTPSATYEQYF. This chain is built from TRBV28 and TRBJ2-7; confidence is insufficient to name the D gene. Relative to germline, V is 5 bases shorter and J is 2 bases shorter, with 13 bases between their ends. Per the germline V gene, MDHEN is the CDR1 and SYDVKM is the CDR2. From the cysteine up to the phenylalanine, the CDR3 has a length of 14 residues. The kept DNA is CDR3 alone, 42 bases in frame from the first base. Reference TRBV28 and TRBJ2-7 genes cover what lies past the CDR3, so the full variable domain is DVKVTQSSRYLVKRTGEKVFLECVQDMDHENMFWYRQDPGLGLRLIYFSYDVKMKEKGDIPEGYSVSREKKERFSLILESASTNQTSMYLCASSTPSATYEQYFGPGTRLTVT.